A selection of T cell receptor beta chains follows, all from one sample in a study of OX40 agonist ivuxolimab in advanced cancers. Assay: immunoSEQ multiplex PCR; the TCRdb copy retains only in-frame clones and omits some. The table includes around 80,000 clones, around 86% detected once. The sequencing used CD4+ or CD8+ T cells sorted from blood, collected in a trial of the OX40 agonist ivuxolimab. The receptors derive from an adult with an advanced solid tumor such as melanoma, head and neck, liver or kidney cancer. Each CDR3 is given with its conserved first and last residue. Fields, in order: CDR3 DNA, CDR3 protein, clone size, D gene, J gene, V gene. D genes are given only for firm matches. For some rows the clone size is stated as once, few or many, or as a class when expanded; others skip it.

TGTGCCAGCAGCCGACGCAGGGCTAGCGGCAAAAGAGGGGACGAGCAGTACTTC,CASSRRRASGKRGDEQYF,NA,TRBD2,TRBJ2-7,TRBV7-2
TGCGCCAGCAGCCAAGGACTGACTCGAGTCACCGGGGAGCTGTTTTTT,CASSQGLTRVTGELFF,NA,NA,TRBJ2-2,TRBV4-1
TGTGCCAGCAGCTTGCCGGGGGGATCGGACATTCAGTACTTC,CASSLPGGSDIQYF,NA,TRBD2,TRBJ2-4,TRBV5-4
TGCGCCAGCAGCCAATCTGGGGGACTAGCGAGTTCTGAGCAGTACTTC,CASSQSGGLASSEQYF,once,TRBD2,TRBJ2-7,TRBV4-3
TGTGCCAGCAGTGAAATTTTAAATCAGCCCCAGCATTTT,CASSEILNQPQHF,NA,NA,TRBJ1-5,TRBV6-1
TGTGCCAGCTCACCACTAACGACAGGGGGTGGCGAGCAGTACTTC,CASSPLTTGGGEQYF,NA,TRBD1,TRBJ2-7,TRBV18
TGTGCCAGCTCACCACTCGGGCAAACTGAAGCTTTCTTT,CASSPLGQTEAFF,NA,NA,TRBJ1-1,TRBV18
TGTGCCAGCAGCTGGGGCCAGGGGTTGACAGAGACCCAGTACTTC,CASSWGQGLTETQYF,once,NA,TRBJ2-5,TRBV7-3
TGTGCCAGCAGCCCCACCCGGAGCTCTGGAAACACCATATATTTT,CASSPTRSSGNTIYF,NA,NA,TRBJ1-3,TRBV6-5
TGTGCCAGTAGCTCGACCGGGACAGCCACCTATGGCTACACCTTC,CASSSTGTATYGYTF,few,TRBD1,TRBJ1-2,TRBV19
TGCGCCAGCAGCCAAGATCGGACAACTGAAGCTTTCTTT,CASSQDRTTEAFF,NA,NA,TRBJ1-1,TRBV4-3
TGTGCCAGCAGCTTAAAGCCGGGACTAGCGGGAGTACCCTCTAGCACAGATACGCAGTATTTT,CASSLKPGLAGVPSSTDTQYF,NA,TRBD2,TRBJ2-3,TRBV7-6
TGTGCCAGTAGTGTAAACAGGGGAAGCGCTGAAGCTTTCTTT,CASSVNRGSAEAFF,NA,TRBD1,TRBJ1-1,TRBV19
TGTGCCAGTAGTATAGATGGGCAAACCAACCCGTTTCGGCCCCAGCATTTT,CASSIDGQTNPFRPQHF,few,NA,TRBJ1-5,TRBV19
TGCGCCAGCAGGGCGGGACGCTGGGACACTGAAGCTTTCTTT,CASRAGRWDTEAFF,NA,NA,TRBJ1-1,TRBV10-2
TGTGCCAGCAGCCAGATGGGGGCGAACACTGAAGCTTTCTTT,CASSQMGANTEAFF,NA,NA,TRBJ1-1,TRBV11-2
TGTGCCAGCAGTGACCCACCCGGGACATCCCCAAACACCATATATTTT,CASSDPPGTSPNTIYF,NA,NA,TRBJ1-3,TRBV6-4
TGTGCCAGCAGCCCCGGGGGCACTAGCTCCTACAATGAGCAGTTCTTC,CASSPGGTSSYNEQFF,NA,NA,TRBJ2-1,TRBV28
TGTGCCAGCAGCGTAGATCCTAGTGGGCAGTCTGAAGCTTTCTTT,CASSVDPSGQSEAFF,NA,NA,TRBJ1-1,TRBV9
TGTGCCAGCAAAAACCTATCATTGCGGTTGGAGACCCAGTACTTC,CASKNLSLRLETQYF,NA,NA,TRBJ2-5,TRBV28
TGTGCCAGCAGTCCCCGGGACAGGCACACAGATACGCAGTATTTT,CASSPRDRHTDTQYF,NA,TRBD1,TRBJ2-3,TRBV28
TGTGCCAGCAGTAGACAGGGGAACACTGAAGCTTTCTTT,CASSRQGNTEAFF,NA,TRBD1,TRBJ1-1,TRBV2
TGTGCCAGTAGTAAAGGACAGCCGATGCGATACAATGAGCAGTTCTTC,CASSKGQPMRYNEQFF,NA,NA,TRBJ2-1,TRBV19
TGTGCCAGCAGCTCCACTACTACAGGGGGAAACTATGGCTACACCTTC,CASSSTTTGGNYGYTF,once,TRBD1,TRBJ1-2,TRBV7-9
TGTGCCACCCCGTGGGGGGGTAAGGGCTATGGCTACACCTTC,CATPWGGKGYGYTF,NA,NA,TRBJ1-2,TRBV6-1
TGTGCCTGGAGTAAGAGTAGCGGGAGTAATACGCAGTATTTT,CAWSKSSGSNTQYF,NA,TRBD2,TRBJ2-3,TRBV30
TGTGCCAGCAGTGAGTCCAGGGGGACAGATACGCAGTATTTT,CASSESRGTDTQYF,NA,TRBD1,TRBJ2-3,TRBV25-1
TGTGCTAGTGGTTTGGTAGTCAGCCGAGACTACAATGAGCAGTTCTTC,CASGLVVSRDYNEQFF,NA,NA,TRBJ2-1,TRBV12-5
TGTGCCAGCAGTAAGGGACGGGCAAACACTGAAGCTTTCTTT,CASSKGRANTEAFF,NA,NA,TRBJ1-1,TRBV2
TGTGCCAGCAGCTCGTCCCGGGCACAAGAGACCCAGTACTTC,CASSSSRAQETQYF,NA,NA,TRBJ2-5,TRBV6-1
TGTGCCAGCTCGCCGAGACAAGGGGATGAAGTTGAAGCTTTCTTT,CASSPRQGDEVEAFF,NA,NA,TRBJ1-1,TRBV18
TGTGCCAGCAACCACGGACAGGTTGGCTATGGCTACACCTTC,CASNHGQVGYGYTF,NA,TRBD1,TRBJ1-2,TRBV6-5
TGTGCCAGCTCAAGACAGGACTTGGAGACCCAGTACTTC,CASSRQDLETQYF,NA,NA,TRBJ2-5,TRBV18
TGTGCCAGCAGCGGCCGGGACAGGGGGCTGGACACTGAAGCTTTCTTT,CASSGRDRGLDTEAFF,NA,TRBD1,TRBJ1-1,TRBV7-9
TGTGCCAGCAGCGTAGGACTCCCGATGGGACAGCGGATAGGAGAGCAGTTCTTC,CASSVGLPMGQRIGEQFF,once,TRBD1,TRBJ2-1,TRBV9
TGTGCCAGCAGTTGGACTAGCGGATACAATGAGCAGTTCTTC,CASSWTSGYNEQFF,NA,TRBD2,TRBJ2-1,TRBV6-6
TGCGCCAGCAGCTTGGAACAGCTAGCGGGGGGCGCCGGGGAGCTGTTTTTT,CASSLEQLAGGAGELFF,NA,TRBD2,TRBJ2-2,TRBV5-1
TGTGCCAGCAGTTACTCATTGGGGGGAGCTTTCTTT,CASSYSLGGAFF,NA,NA,TRBJ1-1,TRBV6-6
TGTGCCAGCAGTTCAACGGCCATGAACACTGAAGCTTTCTTT,CASSSTAMNTEAFF,NA,NA,TRBJ1-1,TRBV6-6
TGTGCCAGCAGTTACACCCCCGGTGGGGGAAAGGGAGGCTACACCTTC,CASSYTPGGGKGGYTF,NA,NA,TRBJ1-2,TRBV27
TGTGCCAGTAGTTCCCAGGGTGGTGGCTACACCTTC,CASSSQGGGYTF,NA,NA,TRBJ1-2,TRBV19
TGTGCCAGCAGCTGGAATGAGCAGTACTTC,CASSWNEQYF,NA,NA,TRBJ2-7,TRBV7-6
TGCGCCAGCAGCTTGAATAAGGGGGTGAGCACTGAAGCTTTCTTT,CASSLNKGVSTEAFF,once,NA,TRBJ1-1,TRBV5-1
TGTGCCAGCACAGGGGCCTCCTATGGCTACACCTTC,CASTGASYGYTF,NA,NA,TRBJ1-2,TRBV6-6
TGTGCCAGCAGGTCGCCGGTAGCCAAAAACATTCAGTACTTC,CASRSPVAKNIQYF,NA,NA,TRBJ2-4,TRBV27
TGCGCCAGCAGCCAAGAATGGGGTTCGCGGCCCCAGCATTTT,CASSQEWGSRPQHF,once,NA,TRBJ1-5,TRBV4-1
TGTGCCAGCAGCCCGTCCGCGACAGACCACTATGGCTACACCTTC,CASSPSATDHYGYTF,few,NA,TRBJ1-2,TRBV7-2
TGTGCCACCGGGACAGGTCTAAATCAGCCCCAGCATTTT,CATGTGLNQPQHF,NA,TRBD1,TRBJ1-5,TRBV10-3
TGCAGCGTCGTCCGGGGGATCAACACTGAAGCTTTCTTT,CSVVRGINTEAFF,NA,NA,TRBJ1-1,TRBV29-1
TGTGCCAGCAGCTTGGGGGATACGCAGTATTTT,CASSLGDTQYF,NA,NA,TRBJ2-3,TRBV11-3
TGTGCCAGTTGGGACAGGGATGGTTTGAACACTGAAGCTTTCTTT,CASWDRDGLNTEAFF,once,TRBD1,TRBJ1-1,TRBV19
TGTGCCAGCAGGCCCGGGGGGGCGCGGGATAATTCACCCCTCCACTTT,CASRPGGARDNSPLHF,NA,NA,TRBJ1-6,TRBV27
TGCGCCAGCAGCTCTGTTCCGGGACTTCACAATGAGCAGTTCTTC,CASSSVPGLHNEQFF,NA,NA,TRBJ2-1,TRBV5-1
TGTGCCAGCAGACGCCTAGCGGGAGGCTACGAGCAGTACTTC,CASRRLAGGYEQYF,NA,TRBD2,TRBJ2-7,TRBV6-5